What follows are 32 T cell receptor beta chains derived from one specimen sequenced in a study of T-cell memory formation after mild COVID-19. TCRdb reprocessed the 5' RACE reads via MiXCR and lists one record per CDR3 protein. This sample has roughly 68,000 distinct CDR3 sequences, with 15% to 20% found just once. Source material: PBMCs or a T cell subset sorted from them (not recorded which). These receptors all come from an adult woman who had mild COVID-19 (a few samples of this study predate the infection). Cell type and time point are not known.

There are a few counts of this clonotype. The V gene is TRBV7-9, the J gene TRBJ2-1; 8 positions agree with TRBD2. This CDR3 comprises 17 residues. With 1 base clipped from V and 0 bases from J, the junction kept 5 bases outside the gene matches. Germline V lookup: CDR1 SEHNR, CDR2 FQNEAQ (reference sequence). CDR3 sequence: CASSLVPSGSSYNEQFF. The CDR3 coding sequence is TGTGCCAGCAGCTTAGTCCCCAGCGGGAGCTCCTACAATGAGCAGTTCTTC.

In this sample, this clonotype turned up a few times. The CDR3 reads CASSQDRGVWYGYTF. The CDR3, as DNA: TGCGCCAGCAGCCAAGACAGGGGAGTATGGTATGGCTACACCTTC. The chain has TRBV4-3 and TRBJ1-2, with a tentative D call TRBD1 (6 bases). Germline CDR1 and CDR2: LGHNA and YSLEER. The V gene lost 0 bases and the J gene lost 5 bases, with 13 bases spanning the gap. CDR3 length equals 15 residues.

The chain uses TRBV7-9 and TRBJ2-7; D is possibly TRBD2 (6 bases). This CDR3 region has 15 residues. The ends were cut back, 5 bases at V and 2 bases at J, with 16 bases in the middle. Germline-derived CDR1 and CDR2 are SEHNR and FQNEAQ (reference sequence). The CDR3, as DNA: TGTGCCAGCAGCAAGCGGACTACCCTCCCCTACGAGCAGTACTTC. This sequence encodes CASSKRTTLPYEQYF.

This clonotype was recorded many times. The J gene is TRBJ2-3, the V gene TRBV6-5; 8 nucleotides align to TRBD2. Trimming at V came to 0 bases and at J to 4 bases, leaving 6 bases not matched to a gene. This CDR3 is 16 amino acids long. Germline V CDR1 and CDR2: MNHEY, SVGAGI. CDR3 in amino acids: CASSYSGAGVADTQYF. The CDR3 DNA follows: TGTGCCAGCAGTTACTCGGGAGCGGGGGTGGCAGATACGCAGTATTTT.

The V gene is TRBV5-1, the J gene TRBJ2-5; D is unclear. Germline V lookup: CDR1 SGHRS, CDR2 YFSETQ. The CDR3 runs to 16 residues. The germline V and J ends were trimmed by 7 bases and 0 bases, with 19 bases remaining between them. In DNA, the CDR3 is TGCGCCAGCCGAACCTGGGGTCAGGATTACCAAGAGACCCAGTACTTC. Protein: CASRTWGQDYQETQYF.

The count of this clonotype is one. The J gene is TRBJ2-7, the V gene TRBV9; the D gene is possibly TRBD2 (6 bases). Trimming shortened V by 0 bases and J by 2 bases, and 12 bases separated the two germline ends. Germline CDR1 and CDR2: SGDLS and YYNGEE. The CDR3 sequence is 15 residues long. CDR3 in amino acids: CASSVDGGAPYEQYF. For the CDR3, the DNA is TGTGCCAGCAGCGTAGACGGCGGGGCCCCCTACGAGCAGTACTTC.

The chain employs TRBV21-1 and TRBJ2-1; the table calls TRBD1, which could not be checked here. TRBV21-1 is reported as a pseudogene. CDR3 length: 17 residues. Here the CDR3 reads CASSKVRPGQGYNERFF. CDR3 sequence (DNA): TGTGCCAGCAGCAAAGTCCGCCCGGGACAGGGGTACAATGAGCGGTTCTTC.

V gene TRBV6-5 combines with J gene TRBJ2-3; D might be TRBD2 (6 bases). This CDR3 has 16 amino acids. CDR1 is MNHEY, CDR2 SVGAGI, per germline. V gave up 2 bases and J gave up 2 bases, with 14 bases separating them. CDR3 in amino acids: CASSYGWGESTDTQYF. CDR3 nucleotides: TGTGCCAGCAGTTACGGGTGGGGGGAATCCACAGATACGCAGTATTTT.

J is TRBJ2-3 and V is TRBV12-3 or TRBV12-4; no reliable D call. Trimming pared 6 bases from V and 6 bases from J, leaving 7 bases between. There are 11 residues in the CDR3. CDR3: CASRSGDTQYF. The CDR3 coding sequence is TGTGCCAGCAGGTCTGGGGATACGCAGTATTTT.

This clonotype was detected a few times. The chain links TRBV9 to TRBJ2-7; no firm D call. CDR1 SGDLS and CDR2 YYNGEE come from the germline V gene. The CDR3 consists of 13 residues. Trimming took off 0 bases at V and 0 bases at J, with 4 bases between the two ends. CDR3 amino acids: CASSVGASYEQYF. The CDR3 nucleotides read TGTGCCAGCAGCGTAGGTGCCTCCTACGAGCAGTACTTC.

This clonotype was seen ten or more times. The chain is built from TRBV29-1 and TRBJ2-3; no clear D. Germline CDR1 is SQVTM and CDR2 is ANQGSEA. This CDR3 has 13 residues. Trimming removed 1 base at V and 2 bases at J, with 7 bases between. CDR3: CSVEGLITDTQYF. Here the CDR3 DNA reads TGCAGCGTTGAAGGGCTGATCACAGATACGCAGTATTTT.

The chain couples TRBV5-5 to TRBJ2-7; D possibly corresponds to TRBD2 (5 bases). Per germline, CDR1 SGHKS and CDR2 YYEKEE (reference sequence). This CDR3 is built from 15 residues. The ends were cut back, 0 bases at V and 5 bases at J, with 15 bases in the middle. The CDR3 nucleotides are TGTGCCAGCAGCTTGGAGGAGCTCGGGGAACACGAGCAGTACTTC. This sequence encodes CASSLEELGEHEQYF.

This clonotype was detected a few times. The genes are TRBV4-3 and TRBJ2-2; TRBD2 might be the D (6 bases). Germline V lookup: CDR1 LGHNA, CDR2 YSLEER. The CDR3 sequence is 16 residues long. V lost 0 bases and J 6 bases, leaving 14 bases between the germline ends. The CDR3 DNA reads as TGCGCCAGCAGCCAAGATTGGGGACTGGCGGCCGGGGAGCTGTTTTTT. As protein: CASSQDWGLAAGELFF.

As DNA, the CDR3 is TGCAGTGCCGCCGGGCAGGGAATGGGATACGAGCAGTACTTC. Its protein product is CSAAGQGMGYEQYF. V gene TRBV20-1 combines with J gene TRBJ2-7; a weak D match, TRBD1 (5 bases). The germline gives CDR1 DFQATT, CDR2 SNEGSKA (reference sequence). There are 14 residues in the CDR3. Trimming removed 6 bases from V and 4 bases from J, with 19 bases in between.

This chain's CDR3 is CASSHPGLAGDYEQFF. The CDR3 DNA sequence: TGTGCCAGCAGTCACCCTGGACTAGCGGGAGACTATGAGCAGTTCTTC. The J gene is TRBJ2-1, the V gene TRBV2; 13 nucleotides match TRBD2. Per germline, CDR1 SNHLY and CDR2 FYNNEI. CDR3 length equals 16 residues. With V trimmed by 5 bases and J by 8 bases, 9 bases remained unmatched. Supplemented by reference TRBV2 and TRBJ2-1, the full variable domain reads EPEVTQTPSHQVTQMGQEVILRCVPISNHLYFYWYRQILGQKVEFLVSFYNNEISEKSEIFDDQFSVERPDGSNFTLKIRSTKLEDSAMYFCASSHPGLAGDYEQFFGPGTRLTVL.

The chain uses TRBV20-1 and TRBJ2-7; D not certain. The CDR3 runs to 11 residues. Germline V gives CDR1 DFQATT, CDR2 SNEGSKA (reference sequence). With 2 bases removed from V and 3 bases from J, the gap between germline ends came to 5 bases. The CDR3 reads CSARTGYEQYF. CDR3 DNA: TGCAGTGCTAGAACGGGCTACGAGCAGTACTTC.

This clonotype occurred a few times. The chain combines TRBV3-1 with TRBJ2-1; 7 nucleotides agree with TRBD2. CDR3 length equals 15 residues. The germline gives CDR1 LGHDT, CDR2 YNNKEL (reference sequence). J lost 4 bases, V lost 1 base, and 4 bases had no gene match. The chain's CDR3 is CASSQAAGLYNEQFF. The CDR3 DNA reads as TGTGCCAGCAGCCAAGCAGCGGGACTTTACAATGAGCAGTTCTTC.

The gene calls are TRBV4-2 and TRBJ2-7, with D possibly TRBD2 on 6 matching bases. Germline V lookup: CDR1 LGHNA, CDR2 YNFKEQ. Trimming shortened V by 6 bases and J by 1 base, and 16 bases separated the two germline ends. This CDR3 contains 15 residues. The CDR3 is CASSQGLYHSYEQYF. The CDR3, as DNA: TGTGCCAGCAGTCAGGGACTCTATCATTCCTACGAGCAGTACTTC.

The CDR3 reads CASSPGRDSNTGELFF. The CDR3 DNA reads as TGTGCCAGCAGCCCCGGACGGGACAGCAACACCGGGGAGCTGTTTTTT. The chain joins TRBV7-6 to TRBJ2-2, with 7 nucleotides matching TRBD1. Germline lookup yields CDR1 SGHVS and CDR2 FNYEAQ. Trimming took 5 bases from V and 2 from J; bases not matched to a gene: 8. The CDR3 loop spans 16 amino acids.

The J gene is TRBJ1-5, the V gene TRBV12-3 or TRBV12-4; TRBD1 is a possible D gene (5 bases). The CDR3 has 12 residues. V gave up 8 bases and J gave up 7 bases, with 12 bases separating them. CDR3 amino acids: CASGGTPQPQHF. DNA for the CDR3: TGTGCCAGCGGGGGGACCCCCCAGCCCCAGCATTTT.

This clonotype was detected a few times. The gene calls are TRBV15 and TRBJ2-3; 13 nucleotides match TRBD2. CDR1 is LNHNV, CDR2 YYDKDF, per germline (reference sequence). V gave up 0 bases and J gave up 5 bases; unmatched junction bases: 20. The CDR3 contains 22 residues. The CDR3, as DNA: TGTGCCACCAGCAGAGATATGCGACTTGAACTAGCGGGAGGGCCCCGCGGAGATACGCAGTATTTT. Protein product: CATSRDMRLELAGGPRGDTQYF.

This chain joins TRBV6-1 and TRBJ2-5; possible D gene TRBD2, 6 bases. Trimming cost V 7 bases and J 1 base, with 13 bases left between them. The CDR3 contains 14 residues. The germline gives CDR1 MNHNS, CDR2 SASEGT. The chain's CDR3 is CASITMGGQETQYF. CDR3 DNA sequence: TGTGCCAGCATAACAATGGGGGGCCAAGAGACCCAGTACTTC.

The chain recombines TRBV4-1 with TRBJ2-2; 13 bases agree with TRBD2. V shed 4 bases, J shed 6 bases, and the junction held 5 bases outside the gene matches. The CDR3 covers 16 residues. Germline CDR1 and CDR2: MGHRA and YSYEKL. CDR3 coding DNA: TGCGCCAGCAGCCCTACTAGCGGGAGGGCCCCCGGGGAGCTGTTTTTT. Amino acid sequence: CASSPTSGRAPGELFF.

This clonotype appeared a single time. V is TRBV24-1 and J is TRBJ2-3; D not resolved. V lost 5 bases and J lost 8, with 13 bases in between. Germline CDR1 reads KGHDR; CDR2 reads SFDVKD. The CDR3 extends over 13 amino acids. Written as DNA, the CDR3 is TGTGCCACCAGTGGATCCCGCTGGGGTACGCAGTATTTT. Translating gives CATSGSRWGTQYF.

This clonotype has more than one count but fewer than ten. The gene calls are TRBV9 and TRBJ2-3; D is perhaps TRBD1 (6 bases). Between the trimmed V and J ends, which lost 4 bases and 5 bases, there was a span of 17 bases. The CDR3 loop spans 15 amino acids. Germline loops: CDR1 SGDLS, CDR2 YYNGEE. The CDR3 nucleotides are TGTGCCAGCAGCCCGCGGGCAGGGGAGATAGATACGCAGTATTTT. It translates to CASSPRAGEIDTQYF.

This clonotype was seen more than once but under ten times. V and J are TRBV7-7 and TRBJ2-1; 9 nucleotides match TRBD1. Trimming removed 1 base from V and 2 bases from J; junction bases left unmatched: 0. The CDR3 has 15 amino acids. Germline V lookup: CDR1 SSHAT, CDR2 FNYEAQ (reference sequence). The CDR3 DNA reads TGTGCCAGCAGCTTAGACAGGGGGCCCTACAATGAGCAGTTCTTC. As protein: CASSLDRGPYNEQFF.

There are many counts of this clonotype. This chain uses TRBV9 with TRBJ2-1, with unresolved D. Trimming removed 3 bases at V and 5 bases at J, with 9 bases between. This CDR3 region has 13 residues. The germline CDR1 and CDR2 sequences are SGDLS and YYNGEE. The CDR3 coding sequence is TGTGCCAGCAGCGAGTTTACAAACAATGAGCAGTTCTTC. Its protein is CASSEFTNNEQFF.

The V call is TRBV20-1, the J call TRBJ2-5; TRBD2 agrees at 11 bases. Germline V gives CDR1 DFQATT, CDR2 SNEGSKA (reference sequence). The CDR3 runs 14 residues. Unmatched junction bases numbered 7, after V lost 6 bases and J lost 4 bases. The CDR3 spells CSASSGGASETQYF. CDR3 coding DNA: TGCAGTGCAAGTAGCGGGGGGGCCTCAGAGACCCAGTACTTC.

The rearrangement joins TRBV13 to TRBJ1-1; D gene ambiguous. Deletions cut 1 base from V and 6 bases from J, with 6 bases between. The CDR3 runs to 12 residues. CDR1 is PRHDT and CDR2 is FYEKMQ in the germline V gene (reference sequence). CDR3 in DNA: TGTGCCAGCAGCTTAGTCGTGGCTGAAGCTTTCTTT. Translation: CASSLVVAEAFF.

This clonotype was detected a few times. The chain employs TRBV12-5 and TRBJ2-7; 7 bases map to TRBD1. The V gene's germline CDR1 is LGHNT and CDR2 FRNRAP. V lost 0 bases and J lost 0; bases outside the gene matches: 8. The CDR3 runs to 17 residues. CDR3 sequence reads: CASGLVIRDSRSYEQYF. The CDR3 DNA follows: TGTGCTAGTGGTTTGGTTATTCGGGACAGCCGCTCCTACGAGCAGTACTTC. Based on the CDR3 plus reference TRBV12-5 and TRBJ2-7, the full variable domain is DARVTQTPRHKVTEMGQEVTMRCQPILGHNTVFWYRQTMMQGLELLAYFRNRAPLDDSGMPKDRFSAEMPDATLATLKIQPSEPRDSAVYFCASGLVIRDSRSYEQYFGPGTRLTVT.

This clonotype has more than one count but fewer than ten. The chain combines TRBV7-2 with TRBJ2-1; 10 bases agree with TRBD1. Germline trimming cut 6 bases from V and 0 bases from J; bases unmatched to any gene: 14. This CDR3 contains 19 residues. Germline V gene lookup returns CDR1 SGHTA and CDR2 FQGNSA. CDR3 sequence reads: CASSPVDRGVTGSYNEQFF. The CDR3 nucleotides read TGTGCCAGCAGTCCCGTGGACAGGGGGGTTACAGGCTCCTACAATGAGCAGTTCTTC.

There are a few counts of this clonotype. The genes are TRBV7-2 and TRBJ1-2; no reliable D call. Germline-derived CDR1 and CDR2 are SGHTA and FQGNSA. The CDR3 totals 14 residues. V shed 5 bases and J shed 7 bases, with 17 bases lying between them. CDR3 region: CASSPDGGPFGYTF. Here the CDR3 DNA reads TGTGCCAGCAGCCCCGACGGCGGGCCCTTTGGCTACACCTTC. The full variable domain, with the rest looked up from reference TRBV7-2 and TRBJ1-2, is GAGVSQSPSNKVTEKGKDVELRCDPISGHTALYWYRQSLGQGLEFLIYFQGNSAPDKSGLPSDRFSAERTGGSVSTLTIQRTQQEDSAVYLCASSPDGGPFGYTFGSGTRLTVV.